Below are 22 T cell receptor beta chains sequenced from a single sample in a study of lymphopenia after photon versus proton radiotherapy. Clones were read by immunoSEQ multiplex PCR, and TCRdb kept only the in-frame ones, dropping some. The sample records roughly 150,000 clones, approximately 91% being singletons. Sequences were derived from peripheral blood, sampled from a patient treated with photon-based radiotherapy. These receptor sequences come from a man in his forties or fifties with gastric cancer.

This chain uses TRBV4-1 with TRBJ1-2, with a tentative D call TRBD1 (5 bases). Per germline, CDR1 MGHRA and CDR2 YSYEKL. The CDR3 runs 16 residues. The V gene lost 0 bases and the J gene lost 2 bases, with 13 bases spanning the gap. CDR3 in amino acids: CASSQDFGTANYGYTF. CDR3 bases: TGCGCCAGCAGCCAAGATTTTGGGACGGCGAACTATGGCTACACCTTC.

This clone occurred once. V is TRBV18 and J is TRBJ2-2, with D unresolved. The CDR3 is 12 amino acids. Trimming took 6 bases from V and 5 from J, leaving 7 bases between them. Per the germline V gene, CDR1 is KGHSH and CDR2 is LQKENI. CDR3 in DNA: TGTGCCAGCTCGCGGAGTACCGGGGAGCTGTTTTTT. This sequence encodes CASSRSTGELFF.

V usage is TRBV7-9 and J usage is TRBJ2-2; perhaps TRBD2 as D (5 bases). V lost 5 bases to trimming and J lost 7 bases, with 14 bases between them. This CDR3 is built from 14 residues. Germline V gene sequence: CDR1 SEHNR, CDR2 FQNEAQ (reference sequence). The CDR3 region has the DNA TGTGCCAGCAGCCGGCACGAGGGAAGCGGGGAGCTGTTTTTT. This gives the protein CASSRHEGSGELFF.

The V gene is TRBV5-1, the J gene TRBJ2-6; no definite D call. The V gene lost 0 bases and the J gene lost 0 bases, with 4 bases spanning the gap. The V gene's germline CDR1 is SGHRS and CDR2 YFSETQ. The CDR3 contains 15 residues. The CDR3 DNA reads as TGCGCCAGCAGCTTGGTGCCCTCTGGGGCCAACGTCCTGACTTTC. Its translation is CASSLVPSGANVLTF.

The chain employs TRBV2 and TRBJ2-7; D uncertain. CDR1 and CDR2 from the germline V gene are SNHLY and FYNNEI. Trimming took off 4 bases at V and 6 bases at J, with 10 bases between the two ends. The CDR3 totals 12 residues. Written as DNA, the CDR3 is TGTGCCAGCAGTGTCGATTTAGGCGAGCAGTACTTC. This gives the protein CASSVDLGEQYF.

The chain combines TRBV6-1 with TRBJ1-5; TRBD1 aligns across 7 bases. CDR1 is MNHNS and CDR2 is SASEGT in the germline V gene. There are 16 residues in the CDR3. V shed 2 bases and J 4 bases; nucleotides not matched to a gene: 8. The CDR3 DNA reads TGTGCCAGCAGTGAATCCAGGGGGTTACGGAATCAGCCCCAGCATTTT. It codes for CASSESRGLRNQPQHF.

This rearrangement joins TRBV2 to TRBJ1-1; D uncertain. The germline V gene has CDR1 SNHLY and CDR2 FYNNEI. The CDR3 spans 15 residues. The V end lost 6 bases, the J end lost 1 base, and 15 bases lay between the germline ends. As DNA, the CDR3 is TGTGCCAGCAGGGCCCCGGAGGGATCGAACACTGAAGCTTTCTTT. This translates into CASRAPEGSNTEAFF.

The V and J genes are TRBV6-6 and TRBJ2-2, with D uncertain. V was trimmed by 5 bases and J by 6 bases, leaving 13 bases between them. Germline CDR1 is MNHNY and CDR2 is SVGAGI (reference sequence). The CDR3 contains 14 residues. The CDR3 is CASSTGRASGELFF. CDR3 coding DNA: TGTGCCAGCAGTACGGGTAGGGCTTCCGGGGAGCTGTTTTTT.

The rearrangement links TRBV30 to TRBJ1-1; D remains ambiguous. CDR1 and CDR2 (germline): GTSNPN, SVGIG (reference sequence). The V end lost 2 bases, the J end lost 0 bases, and 13 bases lay between the germline ends. CDR3 length: 15 residues. Here the CDR3 reads CAWSKGGPMNTEAFF. DNA of the CDR3: TGTGCCTGGAGTAAGGGCGGGCCTATGAACACTGAAGCTTTCTTT. Complete variable domain (other parts from reference TRBV30 and TRBJ1-1): SQTIHQWPATLVQPVGSPLSLECTVEGTSNPNLYWYRQAAGRGLQLLFYSVGIGQISSEVPQNLSASRPQDRQFILSSKKLLLSDSGFYLCAWSKGGPMNTEAFFGQGTRLTVV.

The chain links TRBV5-1 to TRBJ2-5; 8 bases are a match to TRBD2. Germline trimming cut 1 base from V and 4 bases from J; bases unmatched to any gene: 3. The V gene's germline CDR1 is SGHRS and CDR2 YFSETQ. The CDR3 is made up of 14 amino acids. The CDR3 sequence is CASSLRLAGETQYF. The CDR3 DNA reads TGCGCCAGCAGCTTGAGGCTAGCGGGAGAGACCCAGTACTTC. The full variable domain, with the rest looked up from reference TRBV5-1 and TRBJ2-5, is KAGVTQTPRYLIKTRGQQVTLSCSPISGHRSVSWYQQTPGQGLQFLFEYFSETQRNKGNFPGRFSGRQFSNSRSEMNVSTLELGDSALYLCASSLRLAGETQYFGPGTRLLVL.

This chain joins TRBV6-5 and TRBJ1-4; 9 bases align to TRBD1. The germline CDR1 and CDR2 sequences are MNHEY and SVGAGI. The CDR3 sequence is 15 residues long. Trimming removed 6 bases from V and 6 bases from J; junction bases left unmatched: 8. The CDR3 loop is CASSPGTGRDEKLFF. The CDR3 DNA is TGTGCCAGCAGCCCAGGGACAGGGAGGGATGAAAAACTGTTTTTT.

V usage is TRBV7-9 and J usage is TRBJ2-1; D not resolved. The CDR3 sequence is 14 residues long. Trimming left V 3 bases short and J 7 bases short, with 13 bases between. Germline values: CDR1 SEHNR, CDR2 FQNEAQ (reference sequence). For the CDR3, the DNA is TGTGCCAGCAGCTTTTCAATAGTGCAGAATGAGCAGTTCTTC. It is translated as CASSFSIVQNEQFF.

This clone was observed at least ten times. The CDR3 reads CASSLPSTEPWGYTF. The CDR3 DNA reads TGTGCCAGCAGCTTACCCTCGACAGAACCGTGGGGCTACACCTTC. The chain uses TRBV13 and TRBJ1-2; D possibly corresponds to TRBD1 (5 bases). The CDR3 runs to 15 residues. Trimming stripped 2 bases from V and 8 bases from J, with 18 bases between. Germline V gene lookup returns CDR1 PRHDT and CDR2 FYEKMQ (reference sequence).

This clone turned up a few times. V is TRBV5-1 and J is TRBJ2-3, with 8 bases matching TRBD2. The junction had 9 bases not matched to a gene; V was cut back by 3 bases and J by 3 bases. Germline V gene sequence: CDR1 SGHRS, CDR2 YFSETQ. The CDR3 consists of 16 residues. CDR3 bases: TGCGCCAGCAGCTCGCAACCGACTAGCGCGACAGATACGCAGTATTTT. Its protein product is CASSSQPTSATDTQYF. Supplemented by reference TRBV5-1 and TRBJ2-3, the full variable domain reads KAGVTQTPRYLIKTRGQQVTLSCSPISGHRSVSWYQQTPGQGLQFLFEYFSETQRNKGNFPGRFSGRQFSNSRSEMNVSTLELGDSALYLCASSSQPTSATDTQYFGPGTRLTVL.

This chain uses TRBV7-6 with TRBJ2-1; D is undetermined. The CDR3 length is 12 residues. Trimming pared 5 bases from V and 10 bases from J, leaving 12 bases between. Germline V CDR1 and CDR2: SGHVS, FNYEAQ. DNA for the CDR3: TGTGCCAGCAGCCTACTCCCACAAGAGCAGTTCTTC. Translated, it gives CASSLLPQEQFF.

The rearrangement uses TRBV10-3 and TRBJ1-1, with D maybe TRBD1 (6 bases). Germline CDR1 reads ENHRY; CDR2 reads SYGVKD. V lost 5 bases to trimming and J lost 4 bases, with 8 bases between them. The CDR3 totals 12 residues. CDR3 sequence: CAISQGSTEAFF. The CDR3 region has the DNA TGTGCCATCAGTCAGGGGAGCACTGAAGCTTTCTTT.

The J gene is TRBJ2-2, the V gene TRBV28; D possibly corresponds to TRBD1 (7 bases). Trimming shortened V by 4 bases and J by 2 bases, and 17 bases separated the two germline ends. The CDR3 covers 17 residues. Germline V gene lookup returns CDR1 MDHEN and CDR2 SYDVKM. CDR3 nucleotide sequence: TGTGCCAGCAGTTATAGTTTAGGAGGGGGCAACACCGGGGAGCTGTTTTTT. It codes for CASSYSLGGGNTGELFF. Supplemented by reference TRBV28 and TRBJ2-2, the full variable domain reads DVKVTQSSRYLVKRTGEKVFLECVQDMDHENMFWYRQDPGLGLRLIYFSYDVKMKEKGDIPEGYSVSREKKERFSLILESASTNQTSMYLCASSYSLGGGNTGELFFGEGSRLTVL.

The genes are TRBV9 and TRBJ2-1, with TRBD2 identical over 8 bases. The germline CDR1 and CDR2 sequences are SGDLS and YYNGEE. The length of the CDR3 is 15 residues. V shed 0 bases and J 4 bases; nucleotides not matched to a gene: 3. In nucleotides, the CDR3 is TGTGCCAGCAGCGTAGTTGGACTAGCTTACAATGAGCAGTTCTTC. Its translation: CASSVVGLAYNEQFF.

The V gene is TRBV18, the J gene TRBJ1-1, with D perhaps matching TRBD1 (5 bases). Trimming left V 6 bases short and J 2 bases short, with 10 bases between. The CDR3 totals 13 residues. Per the germline V gene, CDR1 is KGHSH and CDR2 is LQKENI. This CDR3 is CASSSQGNTEAFF. For the CDR3, the DNA is TGTGCCAGCTCCAGTCAGGGTAACACTGAAGCTTTCTTT.

This clone was observed once. V and J are TRBV4-1 and TRBJ1-1, with 8 bases identical to TRBD1. V was pared by 5 bases and J by 4 bases, with 9 bases of the junction left unmatched. The CDR3 is 15 residues long. CDR1 is MGHRA, CDR2 YSYEKL, per germline. The CDR3 DNA reads as TGCGCCAGCAGCGCTCAAGGGACAGGAGGCACTGAAGCTTTCTTT. Protein sequence: CASSAQGTGGTEAFF.

The V and J genes are TRBV28 and TRBJ2-2, with 10 bases identical to TRBD2. The V gene's germline CDR1 is MDHEN and CDR2 SYDVKM. The CDR3 contains 14 residues. V gave up 7 bases and J gave up 3 bases; unmatched junction bases: 2. The CDR3 DNA sequence: TGTGCCAGCATGGGACTAGCGTACACCGGGGAGCTGTTTTTT. Translation gives CASMGLAYTGELFF.

V is TRBV4-1 and J is TRBJ2-7; maybe TRBD2 (6 bases). The germline V gene encodes CDR1 MGHRA and CDR2 YSYEKL. This CDR3 comprises 19 residues. Between the trimmed V and J ends, which lost 0 bases and 6 bases, there was a span of 27 bases. CDR3 protein: CASSQERIGGGALTAEQYF. The CDR3 DNA is TGCGCCAGCAGCCAAGAGAGGATTGGGGGAGGTGCTCTGACCGCCGAGCAGTACTTC.